This record concerns one T cell receptor beta chain sequence. This record comes from a study of blood T cell repertoires in COVID-19. In the original workflow: It was from reference gene primer amplification that nucleated cell counts were estimated. Assay: immunoSEQ multiplex PCR; the TCRdb copy retains only in-frame clones and omits some. V and J calls plus clone size are reproduced from that table; the DNA served to infer D and trimming. This table holds about 180,000 clones, roughly 88% found once. This CDR3 contains 20 residues. V lost 6 bases and J 3 bases, leaving 30 bases between the germline ends. CDR1 MDHEN and CDR2 SYDVKM come from the germline V gene.

The receptor's source is a woman younger than 45 with acute or convalescent COVID-19. Sequencing was carried out using peripheral blood. V usage is TRBV28 and J usage is TRBJ1-5; D perhaps matches TRBD1 (5 bases). The CDR3 loop is CASSSFPGRSGRGSNQPQHF. For the CDR3, the DNA is TGTGCCAGCAGCAGTTTCCCAGGCCGGTCTGGGAGGGGTTCCAATCAGCCCCAGCATTTT.